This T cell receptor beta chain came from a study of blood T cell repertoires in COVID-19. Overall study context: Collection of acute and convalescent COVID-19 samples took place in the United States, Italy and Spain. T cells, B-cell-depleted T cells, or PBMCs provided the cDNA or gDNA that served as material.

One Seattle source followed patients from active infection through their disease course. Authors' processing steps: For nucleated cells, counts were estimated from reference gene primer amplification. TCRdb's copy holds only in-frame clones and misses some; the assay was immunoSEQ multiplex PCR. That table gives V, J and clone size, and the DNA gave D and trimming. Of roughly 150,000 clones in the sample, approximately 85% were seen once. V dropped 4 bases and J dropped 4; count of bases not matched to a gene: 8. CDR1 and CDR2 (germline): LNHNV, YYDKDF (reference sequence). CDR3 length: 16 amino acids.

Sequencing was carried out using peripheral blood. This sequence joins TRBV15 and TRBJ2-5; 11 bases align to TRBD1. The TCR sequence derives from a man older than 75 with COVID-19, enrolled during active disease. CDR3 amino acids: CATSKGQGARRETQYF. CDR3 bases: TGTGCCACCAGCAAAGGACAGGGGGCCAGACGAGAGACCCAGTACTTC. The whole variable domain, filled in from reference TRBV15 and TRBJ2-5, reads DAMVIQNPRYQVTQFGKPVTLSCSQTLNHNVMYWYQQKSSQAPKLLFHYYDKDFNNEADTPDNFQSRRPNTSFCFLDIRSPGLGDTAMYLCATSKGQGARRETQYFGPGTRLLVL.